There are a few counts of the clone carrying this T cell receptor (beta chain). Its antigen is currently unknown. After CD4 positive bead selection, the CD4-negative fraction gave CD8 T cells. The data are from a study of naive and memory T cell subsets. Study results and caveats: Over 90% of naive TCR sequences appeared only once after error correction, unlike memory subsets. Between naive and memory subsets, TCR abundance power law exponents differed.

Two oligonucleotides, mixed equimolar, formed the beta constant-region primer covering TRBC1 and TRBC2. Four rounds of PCR amplified the ligated cDNA using nested alpha and beta constant-region primers plus SP2. TCRdb re-called the UMI-ligation and nested PCR reads with MiXCR, one entry per CDR3 protein. The profile shows about 23,000 distinct CDR3 sequences, around 8.8% of them singletons. The trim removed 6 bases at V and 8 bases at J, leaving 13 bases unmatched. The CDR3 is made up of 14 amino acids. Germline CDR1 DFQATT, CDR2 SNEGSKA (reference sequence). This clonotype was obtained from a human donor in good health. The sequencing sample was made of central memory CD8+ T cells from blood. The chain joins TRBV20-1 to TRBJ2-3, with 8 nucleotides matching TRBD1. For the CDR3, the DNA is TGCAGTGCCCACCCGACAGGGGAAGGGCTTACGCAGTATTTT. It yields the protein CSAHPTGEGLTQYF.